Listed below are T cell receptor beta chains from one sample, sequenced in a study of T cells after yellow fever vaccination. Each CDR3 protein is one row after TCRdb ran MiXCR on the 5' RACE reads. The table records hundreds of thousands of distinct CDR3 sequences, approximately 13% of them present only once. The sample here was PBMCs, taken on the day of the yellow fever booster vaccination. The receptors stem from a man younger than 45 who received the YFV17D yellow fever vaccine. CDR3s include the opening cysteine and the closing phenylalanine or tryptophan. The D gene is left open where the match is weak. Clone size is stated in some rows and not others, as once, few, many or a class when expanded.

v_gene	len	j_gene	d_gene	abundance	CDR3aa	CDR3nt
TRBV5-1	14	TRBJ2-2	TRBD1	few	CASRLTGDTGELFF	TGCGCCAGCAGACTGACAGGGGACACCGGGGAGCTGTTTTTT
TRBV20-1	14	TRBJ2-1	TRBD2	few	CSARAGTSVNEQFF	TGCAGTGCTAGAGCCGGGACTAGCGTCAATGAGCAGTTCTTC
TRBV6-5	14	TRBJ2-7	NA	few	CASSYTVDTYEQYF	TGTGCCAGCAGTTACACGGTAGATACGTACGAGCAGTACTTC
TRBV6-5	13	TRBJ2-1	NA	few	CASSFGRRREQFF	TGTGCCAGCAGTTTTGGCCGCCGCAGGGAGCAGTTCTTC
TRBV12-3/TRBV12-4	15	TRBJ2-7	NA	once	CASRLASSNPYEQYF	TGTGCCAGCAGGCTAGCGTCCTCCAATCCCTACGAGCAGTACTTC
TRBV20-1	14	TRBJ2-1	NA	NA	CSARDRSGYNEQFF	TGCAGTGCTAGAGATAGAAGCGGATACAATGAGCAGTTCTTC
TRBV6-1	14	TRBJ2-7	NA	few	CASSTRQMRYEQYF	TGTGCCAGCAGCACCCGACAGATGCGCTACGAGCAGTACTTC
TRBV30	13	TRBJ1-2	NA	NA	CAGALHGNYGYTF	TGTGCCGGGGCCCTCCATGGGAACTATGGCTACACCTTC
TRBV12-3/TRBV12-4	14	TRBJ2-1	NA	many	CASSFATYYNEQFF	TGTGCCAGCAGTTTCGCGACATATTACAATGAGCAGTTCTTC
TRBV28	18	TRBJ2-6	TRBD1	NA	CASSKGGTGGLGANVLTF	TGTGCCAGCAGCAAAGGAGGGACAGGGGGCCTAGGGGCCAACGTCCTGACTTTC
TRBV27	17	TRBJ2-1	TRBD2	NA	CASIPLAAFGSYNEQFF	TGTGCCAGCATTCCCCTAGCGGCCTTCGGCTCCTACAATGAGCAGTTCTTC
TRBV20-1	11	TRBJ2-5	NA	few	CSARTRETQYF	TGCAGTGCTAGAACCCGCGAGACCCAGTACTTC
TRBV20-1	13	TRBJ2-1	NA	NA	CSASATTGNEQFF	TGCAGTGCTAGTGCCACTACGGGCAATGAGCAGTTCTTC
TRBV28	17	TRBJ2-1	TRBD2	few	CASSLPPGLAMVDEQFF	TGTGCCAGCAGTCTTCCCCCGGGACTAGCAATGGTCGATGAGCAGTTCTTC
TRBV25-1	14	TRBJ2-2	NA	NA	CASSEHDRAGELFF	TGTGCCAGCAGTGAACATGACAGAGCCGGGGAGCTGTTTTTT
TRBV7-2	13	TRBJ2-7	NA	few	CASSLVPHNEQYF	TGTGCCAGCAGCTTAGTACCCCACAACGAGCAGTACTTC
TRBV20-1	15	TRBJ2-3	TRBD2	NA	CSARGLAGDIDTQYF	TGCAGTGCTAGAGGACTAGCGGGAGATATTGATACGCAGTATTTT
TRBV18	15	TRBJ1-3	TRBD1	few	CASSPGQASGNTIYF	TGTGCCAGCTCACCAGGACAGGCCTCTGGAAACACCATATATTTT
TRBV5-5	16	TRBJ2-3	NA	few	CASSLRGGGDTDTQYF	TGTGCCAGCAGCCTGCGGGGAGGGGGGGACACAGATACGCAGTATTTT
TRBV4-3	16	TRBJ2-3	TRBD1	many	CASSPTGTGYTDTQYF	TGCGCCAGCAGCCCGACCGGGACAGGGTACACAGATACGCAGTATTTT
TRBV6-2/TRBV6-3	18	TRBJ2-1	TRBD2	NA	CASTTGYELAGGPIEQFF	TGTGCCAGCACCACAGGGTATGAACTAGCGGGAGGGCCTATTGAGCAGTTCTTC
TRBV20-1	16	TRBJ2-7	NA	NA	CSASSLSAGKTYEQYF	TGCAGTGCTAGCTCCCTTTCGGCAGGTAAAACCTACGAGCAGTACTTC
TRBV10-3	13	TRBJ2-7	NA	NA	CAISGGLSYEQYF	TGTGCCATCAGTGGGGGACTGTCCTACGAGCAGTACTTC
TRBV9	15	TRBJ2-3	NA	NA	CASSVRTAIGDTQYF	TGTGCCAGCAGCGTAAGGACAGCTATAGGGGATACGCAGTATTTT
TRBV20-1	11	TRBJ2-7	TRBD2	NA	CSAGGGQAQYF	TGCAGTGCCGGGGGGGGCCAGGCGCAGTACTTC
TRBV4-3	12	TRBJ2-3	NA	many	CASSQDLDTQYF	TGCGCCAGCAGCCAAGACTTAGATACGCAGTATTTT
TRBV14	11	TRBJ2-7	NA	NA	CASGISGKQYF	TGTGCCAGCGGAATTTCAGGGAAGCAGTACTTC
TRBV12-3/TRBV12-4	14	TRBJ1-2	NA	NA	CASSLGVANYGYTF	TGTGCCAGCAGTTTAGGGGTAGCTAACTATGGCTACACCTTC
TRBV7-9	15	TRBJ2-1	NA	few	CASSSLTVNYNEQFF	TGTGCCAGCAGCTCACTGACAGTTAACTACAATGAGCAGTTCTTC
TRBV18	14	TRBJ1-3	NA	few	CASSPRDSGNTIYF	TGTGCCAGCTCACCGCGGGACTCTGGAAACACCATATATTTT
TRBV28	14	TRBJ1-1	NA	few	CASSSTGHLGEAFF	TGTGCCAGCAGTTCTACGGGACACCTAGGAGAAGCTTTCTTT
TRBV5-1	14	TRBJ2-7	TRBD1	many	CASSGRTGDYEQYF	TGCGCCAGCAGCGGAAGGACAGGGGACTACGAGCAGTACTTC
TRBV5-1	15	TRBJ1-4	TRBD1	NA	CASTWTGDPEEKLFF	TGCGCCAGCACATGGACAGGGGATCCGGAAGAAAAACTGTTTTTT
TRBV7-2	16	TRBJ2-3	TRBD2	NA	CASSPRTSGATDTQYF	TGTGCCAGCAGCCCCAGGACTAGCGGGGCCACAGATACGCAGTATTTT
TRBV29-1	18	TRBJ2-6	TRBD1	NA	CSVEAQQGTHSGANVLTF	TGCAGCGTTGAAGCCCAACAGGGGACCCACTCTGGGGCCAACGTCCTGACTTTC
TRBV19	15	TRBJ2-7	NA	NA	CASSKAGQPQYEQYF	TGTGCCAGTAGCAAAGCGGGACAGCCACAATACGAGCAGTACTTC
TRBV13	14	TRBJ2-7	TRBD2	NA	CASSRTSSLGEQYF	TGTGCCAGCAGCCGGACTAGCTCTCTGGGCGAGCAGTACTTC
TRBV2	14	TRBJ1-1	NA	NA	CASTRDTPNTEAFF	TGTGCCAGCACTCGGGACACCCCGAACACTGAAGCTTTCTTT
TRBV6-5	14	TRBJ2-3	NA	few	CASSYGSPTDTQYF	TGTGCCAGCAGTTATGGCAGCCCCACAGATACGCAGTATTTT
TRBV20-1	13	TRBJ2-7	NA	NA	CSAKPGRLLEQYF	TGCAGTGCCAAACCGGGACGGTTGTTGGAGCAGTACTTC
TRBV21-1	8	TRBJ2-7	NA	NA	CASIPSHF	TGTGCCAGCATCCCGTCCCACTTC
TRBV6-5	16	TRBJ2-7	NA	NA	CASSSPDQTENYEQYF	TGTGCCAGCAGTTCCCCTGACCAGACCGAGAACTACGAGCAGTACTTC
TRBV3-1	13	TRBJ2-5	NA	NA	CASSPTPSETQYF	TGTGCCAGCAGCCCCACCCCCTCCGAGACCCAGTACTTC
TRBV6-1	14	TRBJ2-1	NA	few	CASSDREPYNEQFF	TGTGCCAGCAGTGACCGGGAGCCGTACAATGAGCAGTTCTTC
TRBV20-1	9	TRBJ2-5	NA	NA	CCWGRTQYF	TGCTGCTGGGGCCGGACCCAGTACTTC
TRBV11-2	15	TRBJ2-1	NA	few	CASSLDRSGVNEQFF	TGTGCCAGCAGCTTAGATCGGAGCGGAGTAAATGAGCAGTTCTTC
TRBV15	17	TRBJ2-7	TRBD2	few	CATSRDMSGGGPYEQYF	TGTGCCACCAGCAGAGATATGAGTGGCGGGGGACCTTACGAGCAGTACTTC
TRBV18	18	TRBJ2-6	NA	NA	CASSPTPQSGTGANVLTF	TGTGCCAGCTCACCAACCCCTCAGTCAGGTACTGGGGCCAACGTCCTGACTTTC
TRBV6-1	17	TRBJ1-5	NA	few	CASSRLPTTGSNQPQHF	TGTGCCAGCAGTCGTCTACCGACCACAGGTAGCAATCAGCCCCAGCATTTT
TRBV25-1	14	TRBJ1-3	NA	few	CASTDGLSGNTIYF	TGTGCCAGCACCGACGGCCTCTCTGGAAACACCATATATTTT
TRBV11-2	15	TRBJ2-2	NA	NA	CASSPQGRLGGELFF	TGTGCCAGCAGCCCCCAGGGGAGGTTGGGCGGGGAGCTGTTTTTT
TRBV20-1	15	TRBJ2-5	TRBD2	NA	CCAGYSSGRGGTQYF	TGCTGTGCTGGCTATTCTAGCGGGAGAGGGGGGACCCAGTACTTC